This TCR beta chain stems from a study of blood T cell repertoires in COVID-19. Assay used: immunoSEQ multiplex PCR; TCRdb lists only in-frame clones, some missing. The sample consists of 150,000 or so clones, 75% to 80% of them appearing once. Trimming took 0 bases from V and 11 from J, leaving 14 bases between them. The CDR3 runs to 14 residues. The germline V gene has CDR1 MGHRA and CDR2 YSYEKL. The sequenced sample consisted of PBMCs or T cells enriched from blood (not recorded which). The TCR sequence derives from a woman between 45 and 65 years old who had recovered from COVID-19. The chain carries TRBV4-1 and TRBJ1-5; TRBD1 is a possible D gene (5 bases). CDR3 sequence reads: CASSQDRVGGAQHF. CDR3 coding DNA: TGCGCCAGCAGCCAAGATCGGGTCGGGGGAGCCCAGCATTTT.